One and the same sample provided the 19 T cell receptor beta chains below, sequenced in a study of blood T cell repertoires in COVID-19. Assay used: immunoSEQ multiplex PCR; TCRdb lists only in-frame clones, some missing. This table holds 120,000 or so clones, around four fifths found once. Material: peripheral blood. Receptors were obtained from a human donor in a cohort sampled during active COVID-19.

The chain is built from TRBV28 and TRBJ1-1, with a possible D match to TRBD1 (6 bases). Trimming removed 3 bases at V and 8 bases at J, with 13 bases between. The CDR3 extends over 13 amino acids. Germline V gene data show CDR1 as MDHEN and CDR2 as SYDVKM. The CDR3 nucleotides read TGTGCCAGCAGTTTGGGGGGGCAGTTGGAAGCTTTCTTT. Encoded protein: CASSLGGQLEAFF.

The chain carries TRBV28 and TRBJ1-2; D perhaps matches TRBD1 (5 bases). Germline V gene data show CDR1 as MDHEN and CDR2 as SYDVKM. V lost 5 bases, J lost 7 bases, and 17 bases lay in between. The CDR3 extends over 14 amino acids. CDR3 DNA: TGTGCCAGCAGTAATACAGGAGGCGGGGGTGGCTACACCTTC. This codes for CASSNTGGGGGYTF.

The chain uses TRBV7-3 and TRBJ2-5; D is possibly TRBD1 (5 bases). The ends were cut back, 4 bases at V and 5 bases at J, with 11 bases in the middle. CDR1 is SGHTA and CDR2 is FQGTGA in the germline V gene. The CDR3 loop spans 13 amino acids. In nucleotides, the CDR3 is TGTGCCAGCAGCTCCGTAAGGGGTGAGACCCAGTACTTC. Its translation: CASSSVRGETQYF.

This clone was picked up a small number of times. This chain connects TRBV9 to TRBJ1-2, with 7 bases lining up with TRBD1. V lost 4 bases and J lost 10; bases outside the gene matches: 16. The germline V gene encodes CDR1 SGDLS and CDR2 YYNGEE. The CDR3 totals 15 residues. CDR3 sequence (DNA): TGTGCCAGCAGCTATAGGTCAGGACAGGTAGATTCCTACACCTTC. Encoded protein: CASSYRSGQVDSYTF.

J is TRBJ2-5 and V is TRBV7-7; D may be TRBD2 (6 bases). The CDR3 length is 14 residues. Germline V gene lookup returns CDR1 SSHAT and CDR2 FNYEAQ (reference sequence). V lost 5 bases, J lost 5 bases, and 15 bases lay in between. CDR3 sequence (DNA): TGTGCCAGCAGCGGGGGACTTGGGGGGGAGACCCAGTACTTC. This codes for CASSGGLGGETQYF.

V gene TRBV6-2 or TRBV6-3 combines with J gene TRBJ2-5, with D possibly being TRBD2 (6 bases). V lost 0 bases, J lost 2 bases, and 7 bases lay in between. The CDR3 length is 14 residues. Germline V lookup: CDR1 MNHEY, CDR2 SVGEGT. In nucleotides, the CDR3 is TGTGCCAGCAGTTACTCGGCGGGGCAAGAGACCCAGTACTTC. This sequence encodes CASSYSAGQETQYF.

The chain joins TRBV18 to TRBJ1-2; D is uncertain. The CDR3 contains 14 residues. Trimming took 3 bases from V and 4 from J, leaving 12 bases between them. Germline V lookup: CDR1 KGHSH, CDR2 LQKENI. The CDR3 nucleotides are TGTGCCAGCTCACCCTCAAAGACTCCCTATGGCTACACCTTC. Its translation is CASSPSKTPYGYTF. Full variable domain (rest looked up from reference TRBV18 and TRBJ1-2): NAGVMQNPRHLVRRRGQEARLRCSPMKGHSHVYWYRQLPEEGLKFMVYLQKENIIDESGMPKERFSAEFPKEGPSILRIQQVVRGDSAAYFCASSPSKTPYGYTFGSGTRLTVV.

This chain connects TRBV15 to TRBJ2-4; 7 nucleotides match TRBD1. Germline V gene data show CDR1 as LNHNV and CDR2 as YYDKDF (reference sequence). CDR3 length equals 15 residues. Trimming removed 0 bases from V and 6 bases from J; junction bases left unmatched: 5. CDR3 amino acids: CATSRDRQGRNIQYF. The CDR3 coding sequence is TGTGCCACCAGCAGAGACCGACAGGGAAGAAACATTCAGTACTTC.

In this sample, this clone turned up a few times. V usage is TRBV9 and J usage is TRBJ2-7; 7 bases fit TRBD2. J lost 3 bases, V lost 4 bases, and 7 bases had no gene match. Germline V lookup: CDR1 SGDLS, CDR2 YYNGEE. The CDR3 runs 14 residues. DNA for the CDR3: TGTGCCAGCAGCTTTGGGCGGGAGAACTACGAGCAGTACTTC. Its translation: CASSFGRENYEQYF.

CDR3 region: CASSSRATNTGELFF. The CDR3, as DNA: TGTGCCAGCAGCTCCAGGGCAACGAACACCGGGGAGCTGTTTTTT. The J gene is TRBJ2-2, the V gene TRBV7-2; TRBD1 is a possible D gene (5 bases). Germline assignment: CDR1 SGHTA and CDR2 FQGNSA. Trimming took 4 bases from V and 0 from J, leaving 9 bases between them. The CDR3 runs to 15 residues.

This clone was seen once. This chain connects TRBV27 to TRBJ2-4; 9 bases fit TRBD2. The CDR3 has 18 residues. Unmatched junction bases numbered 12, after V lost 4 bases and J lost 2 bases. CDR1 is MNHEY, CDR2 SMNVEV, per germline (reference sequence). The chain's CDR3 is CASSSTSGRLSSKNIQYF. CDR3 in DNA: TGTGCCAGCAGTTCCACAAGCGGGAGGCTATCTTCCAAAAACATTCAGTACTTC.

The chain links TRBV11-2 to TRBJ2-3; 7 bases align to TRBD1. Germline V gives CDR1 SGHAT, CDR2 FQNNGV. V lost 5 bases and J lost 6; bases outside the gene matches: 14. CDR3 length equals 16 residues. This CDR3 is CASSQYRQGFADTQYF. CDR3 sequence (DNA): TGTGCCAGCAGCCAATACAGACAGGGATTCGCCGATACGCAGTATTTT.

This chain joins TRBV27 and TRBJ1-1; D perhaps matches TRBD1 (6 bases). The CDR3 has 17 amino acids. CDR1 and CDR2 from the germline V gene are MNHEY and SMNVEV (reference sequence). The V end lost 3 bases, the J end lost 0 bases, and 17 bases lay between the germline ends. CDR3: CASSLFPPDRLNTEAFF. CDR3 in DNA: TGTGCCAGCAGTTTGTTCCCCCCCGACAGGTTGAACACTGAAGCTTTCTTT.

This chain links TRBV6-1 with TRBJ1-1, with D tentatively TRBD1 (6 bases). CDR3 length equals 13 residues. Germline V gives CDR1 MNHNS, CDR2 SASEGT. Trimming removed 2 bases at V and 5 bases at J, with 9 bases between. CDR3 region: CASSERGTTEAFF. CDR3 coding DNA: TGTGCCAGCAGTGAAAGAGGGACAACTGAAGCTTTCTTT.

The J gene is TRBJ2-5, the V gene TRBV28, with TRBD1 matching over 8 bases. V lost 5 bases and J lost 3; bases outside the gene matches: 14. Per germline, CDR1 MDHEN and CDR2 SYDVKM. This CDR3 comprises 17 residues. CDR3 sequence: CASSPRGQGRTKETQYF. For the CDR3, the DNA is TGTGCCAGCAGTCCCAGGGGGCAGGGCCGAACGAAAGAGACCCAGTACTTC.

This sequence joins TRBV2 and TRBJ2-1; possible D gene TRBD2, 5 bases. V shed 5 bases and J shed 6 bases, with 8 bases lying between them. The CDR3 extends over 12 amino acids. Per germline, CDR1 SNHLY and CDR2 FYNNEI. For the CDR3, the DNA is TGTGCCAGCAGTCGAGGGTTCAATGAGCAGTTCTTC. It is translated as CASSRGFNEQFF.

V and J are TRBV23-1 and TRBJ2-7, with D possibly TRBD1 on 7 matching bases. TRBV23-1 is classed as an ORF, of uncertain function. V was trimmed by 5 bases and J by 0 bases, leaving 20 bases between them. CDR3 length: 17 residues. The CDR3 nucleotides read TGCGCCAGCAGTTCAACGGGGGATGGGACAGCCTCCTACGAGCAGTACTTC. Translating it yields CASSSTGDGTASYEQYF.

J is TRBJ2-1 and V is TRBV12-5; weak D call: TRBD1 (7 bases). Trimming took off 1 base at V and 8 bases at J, with 15 bases between the two ends. The germline gives CDR1 LGHNT, CDR2 FRNRAP. CDR3 length: 15 residues. The CDR3 is CASGLGRGELDEQFF. The CDR3, as DNA: TGTGCTAGTGGTTTGGGCAGGGGGGAGTTGGATGAGCAGTTCTTC.

The chain uses TRBV28 and TRBJ1-1; D is possibly TRBD1 (5 bases). The CDR3 is 17 amino acids. Germline V lookup: CDR1 MDHEN, CDR2 SYDVKM. Between the trimmed V and J ends, which lost 3 bases and 5 bases, there was a span of 22 bases. The DNA of the CDR3 is TGTGCCAGCAGTTTTCCCACCTATACCAGGGTAAGGACTGAAGCTTTCTTT. Its protein is CASSFPTYTRVRTEAFF.